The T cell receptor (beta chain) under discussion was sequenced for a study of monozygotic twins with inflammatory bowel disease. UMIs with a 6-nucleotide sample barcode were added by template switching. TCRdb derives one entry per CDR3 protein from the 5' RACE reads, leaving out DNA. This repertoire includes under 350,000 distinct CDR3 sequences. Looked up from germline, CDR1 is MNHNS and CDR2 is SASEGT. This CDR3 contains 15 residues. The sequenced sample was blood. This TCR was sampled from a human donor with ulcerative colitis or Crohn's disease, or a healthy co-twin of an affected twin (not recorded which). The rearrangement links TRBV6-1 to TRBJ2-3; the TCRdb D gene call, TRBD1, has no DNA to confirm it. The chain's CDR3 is CASSPWVGGPHTQYF.